This TCR beta chain appears in the sequencing data of a study of T cell responses to AZD1222 COVID-19 vaccine. V was shortened by 2 bases and J by 1 base, with 11 bases between the two germline ends. Germline CDR1 is SEHNR and CDR2 is FQNEAQ (reference sequence). CDR3 size: 15 residues. Study-wide results and limits: Baseline seropositives among AZD1222 recipients totaled only six or seven. Unmutated variant regions reportedly attract nearly half of all spike-specific TCRs. Among vaccine-associated CD4 TCRs, coverage spanned spike, with dominance at 160-218 and 743-854.

This clone occurred once. Its target is not known. TCRdb's copy holds only in-frame clones and misses some; the assay was immunoSEQ multiplex PCR. The data contain some 120,000 clones, approximately 90% of them singletons. The TCR was taken from an adult in good health. Sequenced here: peripheral blood, sampled on day 0 of MenACWY control vaccination. The chain combines TRBV7-9 with TRBJ1-1; no firm D call. Written as DNA, the CDR3 is TGTGCCAGCAGCTTATCTCGCAGAACGAACACTGAAGCTTTCTTT. Protein: CASSLSRRTNTEAFF.